These 19 T cell receptor beta chains were all obtained from the same sample, sequenced in a study of blood T cell repertoires in COVID-19. Libraries were prepared by immunoSEQ multiplex PCR; TCRdb keeps only in-frame clonotypes and omits some of them. The profile shows 150,000 or so clones, around 80% of them singletons. Sequencing used PBMCs or T cells enriched from blood (not recorded which). The receptor source for this set is a man between 65 and 85 years old who had been exposed to COVID-19.

V usage is TRBV19 and J usage is TRBJ2-7; D call uncertain. The V gene's germline CDR1 is LNHDA and CDR2 SQIVND (reference sequence). V gave up 5 bases and J gave up 13 bases, with 18 bases separating them. The CDR3 has 12 residues. This chain's CDR3 is CASSQTGSLIYF. The CDR3 DNA is TGTGCCAGTAGTCAGACCGGGTCCCTGATTTACTTC. The full variable domain, completed using reference TRBV19 and TRBJ2-7, is DGGITQSPKYLFRKEGQNVTLSCEQNLNHDAMYWYRQDPGQGLRLIYYSQIVNDFQKGDIAEGYSVSREKKESFPLTVTSAQKNPTAFYLCASSQTGSLIYFGPGTRLTVT.

The chain combines TRBV18 with TRBJ2-3; 14 bases map to TRBD2. The junction had 8 bases not matched to a gene; V was cut back by 3 bases and J by 6 bases. The CDR3 is 17 residues long. Per germline, CDR1 KGHSH and CDR2 LQKENI. The CDR3 nucleotides are TGTGCCAGCTCACCGCCGGGACTAGCGGGGGCCAAGGATACGCAGTATTTT. Amino acids: CASSPPGLAGAKDTQYF.

V and J are TRBV5-1 and TRBJ2-3; 8 nucleotides match TRBD2. V dropped 8 bases and J dropped 5; count of bases not matched to a gene: 16. The CDR3 consists of 16 residues. Germline V gene sequence: CDR1 SGHRS, CDR2 YFSETQ. The CDR3, as DNA: TGCGCCAGAGGAAGATCCCGGGGGGGCTTTGTAGATACGCAGTATTTT. Protein product: CARGRSRGGFVDTQYF.

The CDR3 reads CASSLAQNYGYTF. CDR3 nucleotides: TGTGCCAGCAGCTTAGCACAGAACTATGGCTACACCTTC. V gene TRBV7-9 combines with J gene TRBJ1-2; no firm D call. The CDR3 is made up of 13 amino acids. The V gene's germline CDR1 is SEHNR and CDR2 FQNEAQ (reference sequence). Trimming left V 0 bases short and J 2 bases short, with 4 bases between.

This chain joins TRBV5-1 and TRBJ2-7; 9 bases map to TRBD2. J gave up 4 bases and V 4 bases, and 6 bases lay outside the gene matches. Germline V gene sequence: CDR1 SGHRS, CDR2 YFSETQ. The CDR3 is 14 amino acids. The CDR3: CASSTGLAGYEQYF. CDR3 nucleotide sequence: TGCGCCAGCAGCACGGGACTAGCTGGGTACGAGCAGTACTTC.

This clone was found once. V and J are TRBV5-4 and TRBJ1-6; D remains unclear. Looked up from germline, CDR1 is SGHNT and CDR2 is YYREEE (reference sequence). Deletions cut 0 bases from V and 2 bases from J, with 3 bases between. The CDR3 runs 14 residues. The CDR3 coding sequence is TGTGCCAGCAGCTTGGTAACCTATAATTCACCCCTCCACTTT. Its protein is CASSLVTYNSPLHF. Using reference TRBV5-4 and TRBJ1-6 for the parts outside the CDR3, the full variable domain is ETGVTQSPTHLIKTRGQQVTLRCSSQSGHNTVSWYQQALGQGPQFIFQYYREEENGRGNFPPRFSGLQFPNYSSELNVNALELDDSALYLCASSLVTYNSPLHFGNGTRLTVT.

This chain uses TRBV27 with TRBJ2-5; 9 bases match TRBD1. The CDR3 has 15 amino acids. Germline V CDR1 and CDR2: MNHEY, SMNVEV (reference sequence). The J segment lost 5 bases and the V segment lost 6 bases, leaving 10 bases of the junction unmatched. CDR3 protein: CASRGAGTGRETQYF. CDR3 bases: TGTGCCAGCAGGGGGGCGGGGACAGGGAGGGAGACCCAGTACTTC.

The chain recombines TRBV11-2 with TRBJ2-1, with 11 bases identical to TRBD1. J gave up 9 bases and V 10 bases, and 8 bases lay outside the gene matches. Germline CDR1 reads SGHAT; CDR2 reads FQNNGV. CDR3 length: 13 residues. The CDR3 protein is CATEWTGGSEQFF. The CDR3 DNA reads as TGTGCCACCGAATGGACAGGGGGCAGTGAGCAGTTCTTC.

V usage is TRBV20-1 and J usage is TRBJ2-3; D may be TRBD2 (6 bases). V lost 3 bases and J lost 1, with 8 bases in between. This CDR3 contains 13 residues. Per the germline V gene, CDR1 is DFQATT and CDR2 is SNEGSKA (reference sequence). The CDR3 DNA follows: TGCAGTGCTAGTAGCGGCGGCACAGATACGCAGTATTTT. Protein product: CSASSGGTDTQYF.

This clone is a singleton in its sample. V usage is TRBV5-1 and J usage is TRBJ1-1; TRBD1 aligns across 9 bases. Germline values: CDR1 SGHRS, CDR2 YFSETQ. The CDR3 has 15 amino acids. Germline trimming cut 4 bases from V and 6 bases from J; bases unmatched to any gene: 10. DNA for the CDR3: TGCGCCAGCAGCCCGGCGGGACAGGGATCGGCTGAAGCTTTCTTT. Translation: CASSPAGQGSAEAFF.

The rearrangement uses TRBV2 and TRBJ1-3; the D gene is possibly TRBD1 (5 bases). V dropped 4 bases and J dropped 9 bases, with 19 bases sitting between them. Germline lookup yields CDR1 SNHLY and CDR2 FYNNEI. The CDR3 has 15 residues. The CDR3 here is CASSVTRVPGGTIYF. CDR3 coding DNA: TGTGCCAGCAGTGTAACCAGAGTCCCGGGGGGCACCATATATTTT.

The V call is TRBV28, the J call TRBJ2-7, with a tentative D call TRBD1 (5 bases). The CDR3 extends over 14 amino acids. V was trimmed by 5 bases and J by 0 bases, leaving 11 bases between them. Germline V gives CDR1 MDHEN, CDR2 SYDVKM. The CDR3 region has the DNA TGTGCCAGCAGTACAGGTCGGAGCTCCTACGAGCAGTACTTC. This encodes CASSTGRSSYEQYF.

V is TRBV24-1 and J is TRBJ2-2; 14 nucleotides line up with TRBD2. CDR3 length: 17 residues. The germline V gene encodes CDR1 KGHDR and CDR2 SFDVKD. J was trimmed by 7 bases and V by 3 bases; bases with no gene match: 6. CDR3 region: CATSDPGLAGADGELFF. The CDR3 region has the DNA TGTGCCACCAGTGATCCGGGACTAGCGGGAGCGGACGGGGAGCTGTTTTTT.

This clone was counted a few times. This chain joins TRBV28 and TRBJ1-4, with 8 bases that match TRBD1. V dropped 5 bases and J dropped 6; count of bases not matched to a gene: 8. Germline V gene lookup returns CDR1 MDHEN and CDR2 SYDVKM. This CDR3 has 15 residues. CDR3 sequence reads: CASSTRDRFDEKLFF. For the CDR3, the DNA is TGTGCCAGCAGTACCCGGGACAGGTTTGATGAAAAACTGTTTTTT.

The J gene is TRBJ2-3, the V gene TRBV2, with 8 bases aligning to TRBD2. The CDR3 sequence is 16 residues long. CDR1 SNHLY and CDR2 FYNNEI come from the germline V gene. V was clipped by 3 bases and J by 5 bases; unmatched bases: 10. The CDR3, as DNA: TGTGCCAGCAGTGAGGGGGTTTCCGGGACTAGAGATACGCAGTATTTT. Translating it yields CASSEGVSGTRDTQYF.

The gene calls are TRBV3-1 (or the pseudogene TRBV3-2) and TRBJ1-1; weak D call: TRBD1 (5 bases). Germline lookup yields CDR1 LGHDT and CDR2 YNNKEL (reference sequence). V dropped 1 base and J dropped 4 bases, with 10 bases sitting between them. This CDR3 has 14 residues. CDR3 loop: CASSQGGGSTEAFF. The CDR3 nucleotides are TGTGCCAGCAGCCAAGGGGGGGGTAGCACTGAAGCTTTCTTT.

A few counts support this clone. V gene TRBV9 combines with J gene TRBJ1-1; D is uncertain. Germline V gene data show CDR1 as SGDLS and CDR2 as YYNGEE. V was shortened by 0 bases and J by 4 bases, with 28 bases between the two germline ends. This CDR3 is built from 20 residues. CDR3 sequence reads: CASSVATWSEERVRVTEAFF. The CDR3 nucleotides read TGTGCCAGCAGCGTAGCCACGTGGTCGGAGGAGAGGGTGCGGGTCACTGAAGCTTTCTTT.

This rearrangement joins TRBV19 to TRBJ2-1; tentatively, D is TRBD1 (6 bases). The V gene lost 8 bases and the J gene lost 10 bases, with 18 bases spanning the gap. Germline V gene sequence: CDR1 LNHDA, CDR2 SQIVND (reference sequence). This CDR3 spans 13 amino acids. CDR3 sequence: CASSTGPRTEQFF. CDR3 DNA: TGTGCCAGTTCGACAGGCCCGCGCACGGAGCAGTTCTTC.

This rearrangement joins TRBV27 to TRBJ2-1; 7 nucleotides match TRBD1. This CDR3 region has 13 residues. Germline V gene sequence: CDR1 MNHEY, CDR2 SMNVEV (reference sequence). V shed 3 bases and J 9 bases; nucleotides not matched to a gene: 5. CDR3 in DNA: TGTGCCAGCAGTTTCGACAGGGCGAGTGAGCAGTTCTTC. Amino acids: CASSFDRASEQFF.